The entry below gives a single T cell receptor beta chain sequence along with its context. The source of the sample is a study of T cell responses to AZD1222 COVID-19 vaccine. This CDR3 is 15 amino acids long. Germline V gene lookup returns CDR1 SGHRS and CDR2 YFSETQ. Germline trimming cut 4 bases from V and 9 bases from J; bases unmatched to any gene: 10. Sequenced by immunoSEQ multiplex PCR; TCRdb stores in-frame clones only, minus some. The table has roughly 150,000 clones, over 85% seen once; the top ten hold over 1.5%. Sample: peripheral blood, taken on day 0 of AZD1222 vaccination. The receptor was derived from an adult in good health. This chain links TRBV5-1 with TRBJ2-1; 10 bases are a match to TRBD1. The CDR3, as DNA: TGCGCCAGCAGCCCACAGGACAGGGGGAACGGTGAGCAGTTCTTC. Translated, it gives CASSPQDRGNGEQFF.